This T cell receptor (beta chain) derives from a study of T cell responses to AZD1222 COVID-19 vaccine. Trimming left V 0 bases short and J 2 bases short, with 5 bases between. This CDR3 has 14 residues. Per germline, CDR1 SGHTA and CDR2 FQGNSA. Measured with immunoSEQ multiplex PCR; TCRdb has only the in-frame clones, and not every one. Here the sample spans about 150,000 clones, around nine tenths being singletons. The sequencing used peripheral blood, collected on day 0 of AZD1222 vaccination. This sequence originates from an adult in good health. V and J are TRBV7-2 and TRBJ2-1, with no clear D. This CDR3 reads CASSLARTYNEQFF. In DNA, the CDR3 is TGTGCCAGCAGCTTAGCGCGGACCTACAATGAGCAGTTCTTC.